This is a list of T cell receptor beta chains from one sample in a study of blood T cell repertoires in COVID-19. This table comes from immunoSEQ multiplex PCR, and its TCRdb copy is limited to in-frame clones, with some not included. This table has about 130,000 clones, 80% appearing once. The sample taken for sequencing was peripheral blood. The receptors were gathered from a man aged 65 to 85 with acute or convalescent COVID-19. The CDR3 runs from the conserved cysteine through the conserved F or W. D genes are given only for firm matches. A row's size may be missing; if present it is once, few, many or a size class.

v_gene,j_gene,abundance,d_gene,CDR3aa,CDR3nt
TRBV6-5,TRBJ1-4,.,TRBD1,CASSRDRVSEKLFF,TGTGCCAGCAGCCGGGACAGGGTATCTGAAAAACTGTTTTTT
TRBV6-5,TRBJ2-2,.,.,CASRRRGQLGELFF,TGTGCCAGCAGACGGAGAGGACAGCTCGGGGAGCTGTTTTTT
TRBV2,TRBJ2-7,few,TRBD1,CASTWDSSYEQYF,TGTGCCAGCACGTGGGACAGCTCCTACGAGCAGTACTTC
TRBV29-1,TRBJ1-5,.,.,CSVGPNSNQPQHF,TGCAGCGTTGGGCCGAATAGCAATCAGCCCCAGCATTTT
TRBV5-4,TRBJ1-2,once,TRBD1,CASSLAGTGGREGYGYTF,TGTGCCAGCAGCTTGGCCGGTACAGGGGGCAGGGAGGGCTATGGCTACACCTTC
TRBV5-6,TRBJ1-2,.,.,CASSLGGGPSGYTF,TGTGCCAGCAGCTTGGGTGGGGGCCCGAGTGGCTACACCTTC
TRBV10-3,TRBJ2-5,.,TRBD1,CAISQPGQGWETQYF,TGTGCCATCAGCCAACCGGGACAGGGGTGGGAGACCCAGTACTTC
TRBV2,TRBJ2-5,.,TRBD2,CASSENGGTRGPRETQYF,TGTGCCAGCAGTGAAAACGGGGGGACTAGAGGCCCGCGAGAGACCCAGTACTTC
TRBV4-2,TRBJ2-2,few,TRBD1,CASSPDRAGNTGELFF,TGTGCCAGCAGCCCTGACAGGGCCGGGAACACCGGGGAGCTGTTTTTT
TRBV3-1/TRBV3-2,TRBJ2-5,.,TRBD2,CASSSTSGRQETQYF,TGTGCCAGCAGCTCGACTAGCGGACGACAAGAGACCCAGTACTTC
TRBV10-2,TRBJ2-7,.,TRBD2,CASRWGLAASYEQYF,TGCGCCAGCAGATGGGGACTAGCGGCCTCCTACGAGCAGTACTTC
TRBV7-2,TRBJ2-1,.,TRBD2,CASSLRLAAYNEQFF,TGTGCCAGCAGCCTAAGACTAGCGGCTTACAATGAGCAGTTCTTC
TRBV24-1,TRBJ1-1,.,TRBD1,CATSAGTRTGRGTEAFF,TGTGCCACCAGTGCCGGAACAAGGACAGGGCGGGGAACTGAAGCTTTCTTT
TRBV7-6,TRBJ2-5,once,.,CASSPGTSFLETQYF,TGTGCCAGCAGCCCTGGGACAAGCTTTTTGGAGACCCAGTACTTC
TRBV7-7,TRBJ2-2,.,.,CASSLALTGELFF,TGTGCTAGCAGCTTAGCCCTGACCGGGGAGCTGTTTTTT
TRBV6-2/TRBV6-3,TRBJ1-5,few,.,CASSPRDTGARPQHF,TGTGCCAGCAGTCCACGGGACACCGGGGCACGGCCCCAGCATTTT
TRBV7-9,TRBJ2-5,.,TRBD2,CASSSLAGGETQYF,TGTGCCAGCAGCTCCTTAGCGGGGGGGGAGACCCAGTACTTC